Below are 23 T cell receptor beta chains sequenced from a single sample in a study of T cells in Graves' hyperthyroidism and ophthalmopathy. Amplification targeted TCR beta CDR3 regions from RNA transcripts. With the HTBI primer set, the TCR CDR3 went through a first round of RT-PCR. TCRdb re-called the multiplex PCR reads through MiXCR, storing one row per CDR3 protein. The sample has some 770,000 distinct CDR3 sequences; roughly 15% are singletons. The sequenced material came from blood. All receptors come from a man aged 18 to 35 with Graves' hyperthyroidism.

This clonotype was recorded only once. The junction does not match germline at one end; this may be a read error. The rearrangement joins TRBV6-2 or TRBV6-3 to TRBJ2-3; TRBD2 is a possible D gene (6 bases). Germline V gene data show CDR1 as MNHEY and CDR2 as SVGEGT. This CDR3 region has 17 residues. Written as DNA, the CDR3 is TGCGCCAGCAGCCAAGATCCCGGGAGTTCCCCCACAGATACGCAGTATTTT. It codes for CASSQDPGSSPTDTQYF.

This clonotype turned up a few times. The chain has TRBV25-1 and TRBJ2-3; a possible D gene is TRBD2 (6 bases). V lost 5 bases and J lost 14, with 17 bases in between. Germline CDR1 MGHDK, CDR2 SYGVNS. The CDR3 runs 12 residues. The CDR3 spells CASSPGSGLMYF. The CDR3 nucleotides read TGTGCCAGCAGTCCAGGTTCGGGACTTATGTATTTT.

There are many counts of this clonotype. The CDR3 loop reads CASSLGATSGTYEQYF. In DNA, the CDR3 is TGTGCCAGCAGTTTAGGTGCGACTAGCGGGACCTACGAGCAGTACTTC. J is TRBJ2-7 and V is TRBV12-3 or TRBV12-4, with 11 bases identical to TRBD2. Trimming at V came to 1 base and at J to 2 bases, leaving 4 bases not matched to a gene. The CDR3 covers 16 residues.

The CDR3 coding sequence is TGCGCCAGCAGCTCCCTGACAGGATTCGAGCTGAGCAATCAGCCCCAGCATTTT. Its protein is CASSSLTGFELSNQPQHF. V is TRBV4-1 and J is TRBJ1-5; weak D call: TRBD1 (6 bases). This CDR3 contains 18 residues. Per the germline V gene, CDR1 is MGHRA and CDR2 is YSYEKL. V was cut by 5 bases and J by 1 base, with 21 bases left in between.

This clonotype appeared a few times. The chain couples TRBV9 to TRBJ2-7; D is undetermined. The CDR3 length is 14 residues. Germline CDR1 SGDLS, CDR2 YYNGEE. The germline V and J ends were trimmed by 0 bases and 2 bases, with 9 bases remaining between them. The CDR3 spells CASSVEARTYEQYF. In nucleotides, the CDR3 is TGTGCCAGCAGCGTAGAAGCCAGGACCTACGAGCAGTACTTC.

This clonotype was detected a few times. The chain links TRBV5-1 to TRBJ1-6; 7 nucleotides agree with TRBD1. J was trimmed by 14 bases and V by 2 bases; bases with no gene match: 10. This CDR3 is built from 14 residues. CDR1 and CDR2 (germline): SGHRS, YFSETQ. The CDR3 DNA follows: TGCGCCAGCAGCTTTCGAGGACAGGACAAATCCCTCCACTTT. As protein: CASSFRGQDKSLHF.

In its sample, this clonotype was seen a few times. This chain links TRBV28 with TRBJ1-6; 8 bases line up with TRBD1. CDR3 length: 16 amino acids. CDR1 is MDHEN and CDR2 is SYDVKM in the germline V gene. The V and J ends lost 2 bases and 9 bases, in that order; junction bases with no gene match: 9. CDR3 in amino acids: CASSLGPGTGGSPLHF. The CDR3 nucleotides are TGTGCCAGCAGTTTAGGCCCCGGGACAGGAGGTTCACCCCTCCACTTT. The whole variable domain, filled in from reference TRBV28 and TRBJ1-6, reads DVKVTQSSRYLVKRTGEKVFLECVQDMDHENMFWYRQDPGLGLRLIYFSYDVKMKEKGDIPEGYSVSREKKERFSLILESASTNQTSMYLCASSLGPGTGGSPLHFGNGTRLTVT.

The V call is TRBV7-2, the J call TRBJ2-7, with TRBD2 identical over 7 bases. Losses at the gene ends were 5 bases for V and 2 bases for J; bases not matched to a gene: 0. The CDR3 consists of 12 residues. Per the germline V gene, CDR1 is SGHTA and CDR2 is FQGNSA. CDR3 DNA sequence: TGTACCAGCAGCCGGGGGGCCTACGAGCAGTACTTC. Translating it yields CTSSRGAYEQYF. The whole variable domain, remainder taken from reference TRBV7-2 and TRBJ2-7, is GAGVSQSPSNKVTEKGKDVELRCDPISGHTALYWYRQSLGQGLEFLIYFQGNSAPDKSGLPSDRFSAERTGGSVSTLTIQRTQQEDSAVYLCTSSRGAYEQYFGPGTRLTVT.

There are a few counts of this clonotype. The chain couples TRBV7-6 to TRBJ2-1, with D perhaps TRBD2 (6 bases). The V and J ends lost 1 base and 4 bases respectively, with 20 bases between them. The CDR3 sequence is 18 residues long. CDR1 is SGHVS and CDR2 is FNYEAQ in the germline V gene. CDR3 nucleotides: TGTGCCAGCAGCTTAGATCTGTCCCGGCGGGAATCTTACAATGAGCAGTTCTTC. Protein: CASSLDLSRRESYNEQFF.

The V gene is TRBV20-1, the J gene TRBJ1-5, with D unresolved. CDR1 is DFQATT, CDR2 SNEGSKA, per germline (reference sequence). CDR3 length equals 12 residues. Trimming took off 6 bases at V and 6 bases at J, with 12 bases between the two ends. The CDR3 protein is CSAKHHGQPQHF. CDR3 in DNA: TGCAGTGCCAAACACCACGGTCAGCCCCAGCATTTT.

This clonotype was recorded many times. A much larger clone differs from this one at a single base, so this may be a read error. CDR3 in amino acids: CASSPYRNTEAFF. CDR3 bases: TGTGCCAGCAGCCCCTACAGGAACACTGAAGCTTTCTTT. The rearrangement joins TRBV7-3 to TRBJ1-1; no clear D. The CDR3 length is 13 residues. Trimming took off 5 bases at V and 1 base at J, with 8 bases between the two ends. In germline, CDR1 is SGHTA, CDR2 FQGTGA.

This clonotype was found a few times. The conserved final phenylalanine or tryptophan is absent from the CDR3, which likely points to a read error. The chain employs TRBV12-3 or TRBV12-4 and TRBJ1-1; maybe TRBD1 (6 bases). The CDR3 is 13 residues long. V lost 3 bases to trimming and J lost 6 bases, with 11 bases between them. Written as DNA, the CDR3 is TGTGCCAGCAGTTTCGCGGGGGGCCCTGAAGCTTTCATT. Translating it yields CASSFAGGPEAFI.

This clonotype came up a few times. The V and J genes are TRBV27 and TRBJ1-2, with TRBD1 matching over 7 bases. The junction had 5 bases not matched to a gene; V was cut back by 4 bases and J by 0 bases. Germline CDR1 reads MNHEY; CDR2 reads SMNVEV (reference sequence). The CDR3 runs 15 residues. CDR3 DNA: TGTGCCAGCAGTTGGACAGGAAGAGCTAACTATGGCTACACCTTC. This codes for CASSWTGRANYGYTF.

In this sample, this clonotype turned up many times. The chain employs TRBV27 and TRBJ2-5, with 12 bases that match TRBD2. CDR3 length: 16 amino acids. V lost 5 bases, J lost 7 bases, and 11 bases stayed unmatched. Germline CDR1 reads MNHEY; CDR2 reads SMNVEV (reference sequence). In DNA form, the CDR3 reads TGTGCCAGCAGTCCGGTGGGACTAGCGGGTATAACGACCCAGTACTTC. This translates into CASSPVGLAGITTQYF.

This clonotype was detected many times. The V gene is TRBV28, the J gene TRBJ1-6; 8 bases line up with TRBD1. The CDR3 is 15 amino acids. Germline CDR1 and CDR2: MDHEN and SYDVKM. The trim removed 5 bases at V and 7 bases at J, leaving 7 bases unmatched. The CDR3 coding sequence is TGTGCCAGCAGTCGATTGGACAGGGAAAATTCACCCCTCCACTTT. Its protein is CASSRLDRENSPLHF.

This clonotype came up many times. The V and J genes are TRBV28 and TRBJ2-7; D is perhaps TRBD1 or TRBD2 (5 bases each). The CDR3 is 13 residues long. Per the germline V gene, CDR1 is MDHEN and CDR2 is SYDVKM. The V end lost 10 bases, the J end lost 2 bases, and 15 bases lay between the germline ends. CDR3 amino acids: CATTGGWAYEQYF. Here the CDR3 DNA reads TGTGCCACCACTGGGGGATGGGCCTACGAGCAGTACTTC.

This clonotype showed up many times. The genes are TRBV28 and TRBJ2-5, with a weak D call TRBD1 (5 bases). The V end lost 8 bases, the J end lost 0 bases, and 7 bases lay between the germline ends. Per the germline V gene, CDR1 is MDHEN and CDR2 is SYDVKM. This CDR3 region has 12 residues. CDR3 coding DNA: TGTGCCAGCTCAGGGAACCAAGAGACCCAGTACTTC. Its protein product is CASSGNQETQYF.

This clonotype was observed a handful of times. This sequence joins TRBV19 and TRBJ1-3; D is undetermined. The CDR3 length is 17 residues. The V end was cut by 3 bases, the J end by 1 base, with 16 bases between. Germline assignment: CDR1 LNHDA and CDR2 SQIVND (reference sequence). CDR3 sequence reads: CASSIGTVGASGNTIYF. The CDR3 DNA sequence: TGTGCCAGTAGTATCGGTACTGTGGGTGCTTCTGGAAACACCATATATTTT. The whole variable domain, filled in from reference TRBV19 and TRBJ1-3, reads DGGITQSPKYLFRKEGQNVTLSCEQNLNHDAMYWYRQDPGQGLRLIYYSQIVNDFQKGDIAEGYSVSREKKESFPLTVTSAQKNPTAFYLCASSIGTVGASGNTIYFGEGSWLTVV.

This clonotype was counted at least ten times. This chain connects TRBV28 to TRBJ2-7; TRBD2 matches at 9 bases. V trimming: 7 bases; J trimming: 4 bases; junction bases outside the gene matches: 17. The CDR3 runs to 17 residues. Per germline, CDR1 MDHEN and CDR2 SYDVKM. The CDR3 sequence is CASTPPYPTSGIYEQYF. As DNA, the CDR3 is TGTGCCAGCACCCCACCATACCCGACTAGCGGCATTTACGAGCAGTACTTC.

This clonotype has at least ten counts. CDR3 amino acids: CSARDMRRGDNEQFF. The DNA of the CDR3 is TGCAGTGCTAGAGATATGCGGAGGGGGGACAATGAGCAGTTCTTC. The rearrangement uses TRBV20-1 and TRBJ2-1; the D gene could be TRBD1 or TRBD2 (6 bases each). The length of the CDR3 is 15 residues. The germline CDR1 and CDR2 sequences are DFQATT and SNEGSKA (reference sequence). Deletions cut 0 bases from V and 5 bases from J, with 14 bases between.

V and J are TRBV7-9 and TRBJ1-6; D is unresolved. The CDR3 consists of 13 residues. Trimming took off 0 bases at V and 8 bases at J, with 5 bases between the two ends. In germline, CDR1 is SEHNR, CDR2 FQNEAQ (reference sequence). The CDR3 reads CASSLASDSPLHF. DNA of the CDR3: TGTGCCAGCAGCTTAGCGTCTGATTCACCCCTCCACTTT.

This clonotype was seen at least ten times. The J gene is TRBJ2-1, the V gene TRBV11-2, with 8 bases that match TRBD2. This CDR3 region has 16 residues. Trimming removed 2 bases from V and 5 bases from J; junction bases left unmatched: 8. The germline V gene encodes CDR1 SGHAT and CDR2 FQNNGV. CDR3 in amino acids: CASSLRRAGVNNEQFF. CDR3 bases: TGTGCCAGCAGCTTAAGACGAGCGGGAGTGAACAATGAGCAGTTCTTC.

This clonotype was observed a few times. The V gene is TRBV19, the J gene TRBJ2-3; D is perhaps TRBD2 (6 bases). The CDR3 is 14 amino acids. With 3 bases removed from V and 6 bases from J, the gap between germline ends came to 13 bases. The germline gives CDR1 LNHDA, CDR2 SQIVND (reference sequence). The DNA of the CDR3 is TGTGCCAGTAGTATGCTTCTTCGGGAGGATACGCAGTATTTT. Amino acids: CASSMLLREDTQYF.